A selection of T cell receptor beta chains follows, all from one sample in a study of beta chain features in type 1 diabetes. This table comes from immunoSEQ multiplex PCR, and its TCRdb copy is limited to in-frame clones, with some not included. The profile shows about 320,000 clones, less than 15% of them singletons. The sample was central memory CD4+ T cells from blood. The receptors derive from a man aged 25-45 years in good health. CDR3s include the opening cysteine and the closing phenylalanine or tryptophan. The D gene is left open where the match is weak. Where a row states a size, it is once, few, many or the class of an expanded clone; other rows omit it.

abundance	j_gene	len	v_gene	d_gene	CDR3nt	CDR3aa
.	TRBJ2-3	14	TRBV5-1	TRBD2	TGCGCCAGCAGCCAGTCCGGGGGGATAGATACGCAGTATTTT	CASSQSGGIDTQYF
.	TRBJ2-7	12	TRBV4-1	.	TGCGCCAGCAGCCGTATCAACGACGGGCAGTACTTC	CASSRINDGQYF
many	TRBJ2-5	16	TRBV7-2	TRBD2	TGTGCCAGCAGCTTAGCGAGCGGGGGGGCCCAAGAGACCCAGTACTTC	CASSLASGGAQETQYF
few	TRBJ2-5	17	TRBV7-2	TRBD2	TGTGCCAGCAGCTTAGGGGTGTCTACCGGGGGGGAAGAGACCCAGTACTTC	CASSLGVSTGGEETQYF
.	TRBJ1-4	15	TRBV7-2	.	TGTGCCAGCAGCTTAGCCCAGGGTGCTAATGAAAAACTGTTTTTT	CASSLAQGANEKLFF
few	TRBJ2-4	15	TRBV4-3	.	TGCGCCAGCAGCCTTGCGTCACAGGGAGATAACATTCAGTACTTC	CASSLASQGDNIQYF
few	TRBJ1-1	16	TRBV19	TRBD1	TGTGCCAGTAGCCCGGGACAGGGGCCTTTGAACACTGAAGCTTTCTTT	CASSPGQGPLNTEAFF
many	TRBJ1-1	13	TRBV7-9	.	TGTGCCAGCAGCTTACAAGGCGGCACTGAAGCTTTCTTT	CASSLQGGTEAFF
.	TRBJ1-2	15	TRBV4-3	.	TGCGCCAGCAGCCAAGGCCTACAAGTTAACTATGGCTACACCTTC	CASSQGLQVNYGYTF
few	TRBJ2-1	15	TRBV19	TRBD1	TGTGCCAGTAGTATATCGGCCAGGGGGCTCTATGAGCAGTTCTTC	CASSISARGLYEQFF
few	TRBJ2-7	11	TRBV6-1	.	TGTGCCAGCAGTGAAGGCTACGAGCAGTACTTC	CASSEGYEQYF
many	TRBJ2-5	12	TRBV6-6	.	TGTGCCAGCAGATATGAGTCAGAGACCCAGTACTTC	CASRYESETQYF
few	TRBJ1-4	14	TRBV27	TRBD1	TGTGCCAGCAGTTACGACAGGGGGCGCGAAAAACTGTTTTTT	CASSYDRGREKLFF
.	TRBJ2-1	17	TRBV9	.	TGTGCCAGCAGCCCCTCGGTTGGGGCCAGCTCCTACAATGAGCAGTTCTTC	CASSPSVGASSYNEQFF
few	TRBJ2-7	17	TRBV11-3	.	TGTGCCAGCAGCCCCGAGCCCCGACTCCCGAGCTCCTACGAGCAGTACTTC	CASSPEPRLPSSYEQYF
few	TRBJ2-6	17	TRBV11-2	.	TGTGCCAGCAGTCCTGACAGGACAAACTCTGGGGCCAACGTCCTGACTTTC	CASSPDRTNSGANVLTF
.	TRBJ2-1	17	TRBV4-1	TRBD2	TGCGCCAGCAGCCCGTCTGGAGGGGCGGGGGGGCTCAATGAGCAGTTCTTC	CASSPSGGAGGLNEQFF
.	TRBJ1-3	14	TRBV19	.	TGTGCCAGTAGTCGACAGTCCTCTGGAAACACCATATATTTT	CASSRQSSGNTIYF
many	TRBJ1-5	13	TRBV2	.	TGTGCCAGCAGTCGGGGGGAGGGGCAGCCCCAGCATTTT	CASSRGEGQPQHF
few	TRBJ2-5	11	TRBV5-8	.	TGTGCCAGCAGCTTGGAGGGGACCCAGTACTTC	CASSLEGTQYF
.	TRBJ1-5	14	TRBV7-8	.	TGTGCCAGCAGCTTAGTAGACTCTTATCAGCCCCAGCATTTT	CASSLVDSYQPQHF
few	TRBJ2-1	16	TRBV7-9	.	TGTGCCAGCAGCCCCCCTCCAAGACTAGTGATTTTCGAGCAGTTCTTC	CASSPPPRLVIFEQFF
.	TRBJ1-5	15	TRBV6-5	.	TGTGCCAGCAGTCGAGGGATTATAAGCAATCAGCCCCAGCATTTT	CASSRGIISNQPQHF
many	TRBJ2-5	13	TRBV4-3	.	TGCGCCAGCAGCCAAGGGGTCCGGGCCCCCCAGTACTTC	CASSQGVRAPQYF
.	TRBJ1-5	13	TRBV4-3	.	TGCGCCAGCAGCCAAGAGATTCATCAGCCCCAGCATTTT	CASSQEIHQPQHF
few	TRBJ2-5	16	TRBV7-8	.	TGTGCCAGCAGCCCCCCGGGGCTAGCGACTCAAGAGACCCAGTACTTC	CASSPPGLATQETQYF
few	TRBJ2-1	15	TRBV6-5	.	TGTGCCAGCAGCTCCGGACCTAACTACTACAATGAGCAGTTCTTC	CASSSGPNYYNEQFF
.	TRBJ1-3	15	TRBV5-1	TRBD1	TGCGCCAGCAGCAGAACGACAGGGGATGGAAACACCATATATTTT	CASSRTTGDGNTIYF
.	TRBJ1-3	15	TRBV7-3	.	TGTGCCAGCAGCTTAGACATGAGCTCTGGAAACACCATATATTTT	CASSLDMSSGNTIYF
few	TRBJ2-1	14	TRBV7-2	.	TGTGCCAGCAGGCGGCGGGGCTCCTACAATGAGCAGTTCTTC	CASRRRGSYNEQFF
few	TRBJ2-1	13	TRBV6-5	TRBD1	TGTGCCAGCCGGACAGGAAATAACAATGAGCAGTTCTTC	CASRTGNNNEQFF
.	TRBJ1-6	15	TRBV7-9	.	TGTGCCAGCAGCTTATCCGACAGGTTTAATTCACCCCTCCACTTT	CASSLSDRFNSPLHF
few	TRBJ2-7	15	TRBV6-5	TRBD2	TGTGCCAGCAGCCGGGGGGGCGGGGGTTGGGACGAGCAGTACTTC	CASSRGGGGWDEQYF
.	TRBJ1-4	13	TRBV5-4	TRBD1	TGTGCCAGCGGGGACAGGGCTAATGAAAAACTGTTTTTT	CASGDRANEKLFF
.	TRBJ1-6	14	TRBV11-2	.	TGTGCCAGCAGCTTAGATGGGCGGGATTCACCCCTCCACTTT	CASSLDGRDSPLHF
.	TRBJ2-4	15	TRBV5-4	.	TGTGCCAGCAGCTTGGACCGGGGGGCCAAAAACATTCAGTACTTC	CASSLDRGAKNIQYF